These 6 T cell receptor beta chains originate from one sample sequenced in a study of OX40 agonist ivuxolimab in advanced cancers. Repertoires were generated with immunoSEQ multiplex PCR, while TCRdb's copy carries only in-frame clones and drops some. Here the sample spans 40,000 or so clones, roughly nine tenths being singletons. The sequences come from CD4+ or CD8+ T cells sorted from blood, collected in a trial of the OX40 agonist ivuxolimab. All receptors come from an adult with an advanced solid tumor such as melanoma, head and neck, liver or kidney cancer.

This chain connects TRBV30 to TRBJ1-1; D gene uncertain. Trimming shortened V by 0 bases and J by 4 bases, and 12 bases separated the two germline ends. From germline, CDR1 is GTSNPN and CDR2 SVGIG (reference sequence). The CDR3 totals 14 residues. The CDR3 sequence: CAWSVTQGGTEAFF. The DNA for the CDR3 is TGTGCCTGGAGTGTTACCCAAGGTGGCACTGAAGCTTTCTTT.

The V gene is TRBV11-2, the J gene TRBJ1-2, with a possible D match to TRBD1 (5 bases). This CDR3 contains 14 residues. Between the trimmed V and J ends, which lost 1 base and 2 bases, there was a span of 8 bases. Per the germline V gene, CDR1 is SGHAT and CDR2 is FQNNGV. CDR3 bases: TGTGCCAGCAGCTTAGGCGCAGGGAACTATGGCTACACCTTC. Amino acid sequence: CASSLGAGNYGYTF.

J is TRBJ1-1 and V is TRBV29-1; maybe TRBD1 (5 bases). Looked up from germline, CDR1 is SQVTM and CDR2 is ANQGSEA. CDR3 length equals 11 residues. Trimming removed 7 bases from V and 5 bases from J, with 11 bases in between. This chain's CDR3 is CSARQGTEAFF. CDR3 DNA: TGCAGCGCCCGCCAGGGAACTGAAGCTTTCTTT.

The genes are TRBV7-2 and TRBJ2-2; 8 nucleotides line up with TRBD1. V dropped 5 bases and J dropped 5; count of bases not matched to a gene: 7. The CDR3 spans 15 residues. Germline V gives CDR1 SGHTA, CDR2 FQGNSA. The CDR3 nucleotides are TGTGCCAGCAGCCTACAGGGGGTCAAAACCGGGGAGCTGTTTTTT. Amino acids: CASSLQGVKTGELFF.

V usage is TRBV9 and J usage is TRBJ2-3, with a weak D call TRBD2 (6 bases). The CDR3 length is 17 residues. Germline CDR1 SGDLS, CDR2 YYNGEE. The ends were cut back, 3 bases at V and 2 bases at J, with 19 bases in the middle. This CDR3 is CASSATEIADFTDTQYF. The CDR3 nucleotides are TGTGCCAGCAGCGCCACAGAGATAGCGGATTTCACAGATACGCAGTATTTT.

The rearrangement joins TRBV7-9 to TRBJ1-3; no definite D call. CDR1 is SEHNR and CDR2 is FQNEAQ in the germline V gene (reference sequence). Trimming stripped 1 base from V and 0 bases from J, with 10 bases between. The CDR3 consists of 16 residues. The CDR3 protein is CASSLGRPSSGNTIYF. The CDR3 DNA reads TGTGCCAGCAGCTTAGGTCGGCCCAGCTCTGGAAACACCATATATTTT.